The 3 T cell receptor beta chains below come from one sample, sequenced in a study of cytomegalovirus exposure and HLA in healthy donors. PCR primers comprised 60 Vbeta and 13 Jbeta primers. Here immunoSEQ multiplex PCR was the method, and the copy in TCRdb shows in-frame clones only, minus some. The sample consists of 85,000 to 90,000 clones, around four fifths of them appearing once. The source material was PBMCs. All receptors come from a man aged 25-40 years in good health and CMV-seropositive.

The rearrangement uses TRBV9 and TRBJ2-5, with TRBD1 matching 8 bases. There are 18 residues in the CDR3. With 4 bases clipped from V and 7 bases from J, the junction kept 21 bases outside the gene matches. Germline V gene lookup returns CDR1 SGDLS and CDR2 YYNGEE. The chain's CDR3 is CASSPPTGDRILPGTQYF. DNA for the CDR3: TGTGCCAGCAGCCCCCCTACGGGGGACAGGATTCTGCCCGGGACCCAGTACTTC.

This clone was detected once. This CDR3 is CASSQIRGTGEYTIYF. The CDR3, as DNA: TGCGCCAGCAGCCAAATTCGGGGGACAGGGGAATACACCATATATTTT. The gene calls are TRBV4-1 and TRBJ1-3, with TRBD1 identical over 10 bases. In germline, CDR1 is MGHRA, CDR2 YSYEKL. This CDR3 is 16 amino acids long. Trimming removed 2 bases from V and 8 bases from J; junction bases left unmatched: 9.

The CDR3 sequence is CASSLVLVNEQFF. In nucleotides, the CDR3 is TGCGCCAGCAGCTTGGTGCTAGTCAATGAGCAGTTCTTC. V usage is TRBV5-1 and J usage is TRBJ2-1, with unresolved D. From germline, CDR1 is SGHRS and CDR2 YFSETQ. The V gene lost 0 bases and the J gene lost 6 bases, with 7 bases spanning the gap. The CDR3 spans 13 residues.